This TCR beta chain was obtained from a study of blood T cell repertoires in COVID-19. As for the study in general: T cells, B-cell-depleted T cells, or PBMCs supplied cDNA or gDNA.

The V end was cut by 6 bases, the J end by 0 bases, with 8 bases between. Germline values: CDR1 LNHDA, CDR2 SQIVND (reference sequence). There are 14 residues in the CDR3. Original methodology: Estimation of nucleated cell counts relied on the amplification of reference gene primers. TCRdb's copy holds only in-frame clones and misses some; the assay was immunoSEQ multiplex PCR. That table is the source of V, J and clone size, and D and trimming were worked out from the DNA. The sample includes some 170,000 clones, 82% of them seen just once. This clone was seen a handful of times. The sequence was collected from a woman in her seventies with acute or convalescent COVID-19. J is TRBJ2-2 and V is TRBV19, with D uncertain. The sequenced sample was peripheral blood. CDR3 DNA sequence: TGTGCCAGTAGCGTTAGCACGAACACCGGGGAGCTGTTTTTT. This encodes CASSVSTNTGELFF.